Following are 31 T cell receptor beta chains from one sample sequenced in a study of T cell changes during pregnancy in multiple sclerosis. Using immunoSEQ multiplex PCR, the repertoire was profiled, and TCRdb retains in-frame clones only, with some absent. The sample holds 85,000 to 95,000 clones, 91% seen once. The sequences come from peripheral blood, collected after pregnancy. These receptor sequences come from a female donor in good health, enrolled as a control in a pregnancy study.

This chain connects TRBV2 to TRBJ1-2; weak D call: TRBD1 (5 bases). The V end was cut by 8 bases, the J end by 3 bases, with 13 bases between. The CDR3 totals 13 residues. In germline, CDR1 is SNHLY, CDR2 FYNNEI. The chain's CDR3 is CASSGGGYYGYTF. In nucleotides, the CDR3 is TGTGCCAGCTCCGGGGGGGGGTACTATGGCTACACCTTC.

The genes are TRBV4-2 and TRBJ2-3, with 7 positions matching TRBD1. CDR1 LGHNA and CDR2 YNFKEQ come from the germline V gene. The CDR3 is 14 amino acids. With V trimmed by 5 bases and J by 3 bases, 5 bases remained unmatched. The CDR3 is CASSTGQLTDTQYF. The CDR3 bases are TGTGCCAGCAGCACGGGACAGTTAACAGATACGCAGTATTTT.

The chain carries TRBV30 and TRBJ1-1; 7 nucleotides align to TRBD1. The CDR3 covers 15 residues. Losses at the gene ends were 8 bases for V and 4 bases for J; bases not matched to a gene: 16. CDR1 and CDR2 (germline): GTSNPN, SVGIG (reference sequence). The CDR3 DNA follows: TGTGCCCGTAGACAGGGAAACCTCCAAGGCACTGAAGCTTTCTTT. Its translation is CARRQGNLQGTEAFF. The complete variable domain, with remaining parts taken from reference TRBV30 and TRBJ1-1, reads SQTIHQWPATLVQPVGSPLSLECTVEGTSNPNLYWYRQAAGRGLQLLFYSVGIGQISSEVPQNLSASRPQDRQFILSSKKLLLSDSGFYLCARRQGNLQGTEAFFGQGTRLTVV.

This clone occurred a few times. The J gene is TRBJ1-5, the V gene TRBV30; unclear D gene. The germline gives CDR1 GTSNPN, CDR2 SVGIG (reference sequence). The CDR3 is 13 amino acids. Trimming removed 0 bases at V and 1 base at J, with 4 bases between. For the CDR3, the DNA is TGTGCCTGGAGTGTACACAGCAATCAGCCCCAGCATTTT. The encoded protein is CAWSVHSNQPQHF. The full variable domain, in which reference TRBV30 and TRBJ1-5 provide the parts outside the CDR3, is SQTIHQWPATLVQPVGSPLSLECTVEGTSNPNLYWYRQAAGRGLQLLFYSVGIGQISSEVPQNLSASRPQDRQFILSSKKLLLSDSGFYLCAWSVHSNQPQHFGDGTRLSIL.

The chain uses TRBV7-2 and TRBJ1-5, with D maybe TRBD1 (5 bases). The germline V gene encodes CDR1 SGHTA and CDR2 FQGNSA. This CDR3 spans 17 amino acids. Trimming took off 5 bases at V and 5 bases at J, with 22 bases between the two ends. The CDR3 DNA reads as TGTGCCAGCAGCATCGGGGGTACCCAAAAAGCTTATCAGCCCCAGCATTTT. Protein sequence: CASSIGGTQKAYQPQHF.

The V gene is TRBV6-5, the J gene TRBJ1-1; no firm D call. Germline CDR1 MNHEY, CDR2 SVGAGI. This CDR3 contains 15 residues. V was trimmed by 0 bases and J by 7 bases, leaving 15 bases between them. The CDR3 DNA sequence: TGTGCCAGCAGTTACTCGAATCCGGTGAGAGATGAAGCTTTCTTT. It is translated as CASSYSNPVRDEAFF.

The rearrangement links TRBV6-5 to TRBJ1-4; no firm D call. V was shortened by 2 bases and J by 3 bases, with 13 bases between the two germline ends. The CDR3 contains 16 residues. The germline V gene encodes CDR1 MNHEY and CDR2 SVGAGI. The CDR3 region has the DNA TGTGCCAGCAGTTACGCCGTTGGAGGGCCTAATGAAAAACTGTTTTTT. As protein: CASSYAVGGPNEKLFF.

J is TRBJ1-6 and V is TRBV7-9; D call uncertain. Germline CDR1 and CDR2: SEHNR and FQNEAQ (reference sequence). V shed 1 base and J shed 5 bases, with 9 bases lying between them. The CDR3 contains 15 residues. The CDR3 sequence is CASSLGQDDNSPLHF. The CDR3 nucleotides read TGTGCCAGCAGCTTAGGGCAGGATGATAATTCACCCCTCCACTTT.

This chain links TRBV11-2 with TRBJ2-7; no clear D gene. Germline V gene sequence: CDR1 SGHAT, CDR2 FQNNGV. V was trimmed by 4 bases and J by 3 bases, leaving 10 bases between them. This CDR3 has 13 residues. The CDR3 here is CASSSSEVYEQYF. The CDR3 DNA sequence: TGTGCCAGCAGCTCCTCCGAGGTCTACGAGCAGTACTTC.

This clone showed up just once. The J gene is TRBJ2-7, the V gene TRBV15, with D maybe TRBD2 (5 bases). The CDR3 is 15 amino acids. Trimming cost V 1 base and J 1 base, with 11 bases left between them. Germline values: CDR1 LNHNV, CDR2 YYDKDF (reference sequence). Here the CDR3 DNA reads TGTGCCACCAGCAGAGCCCGGGGATCATCCTACGAGCAGTACTTC. It yields the protein CATSRARGSSYEQYF.

The chain recombines TRBV6-6 with TRBJ1-5, with 8 bases aligning to TRBD1. This CDR3 comprises 16 residues. Germline loops: CDR1 MNHNY, CDR2 SVGAGI (reference sequence). V lost 4 bases, J lost 7 bases, and 12 bases stayed unmatched. CDR3 in DNA: TGTGCCAGCAGTTCCCCTTCAGGGGGCGGCGGACAGCCCCAGCATTTT. Protein: CASSSPSGGGGQPQHF.

This chain connects TRBV28 to TRBJ1-2, with 8 positions matching TRBD1. With 4 bases clipped from V and 4 bases from J, the junction kept 8 bases outside the gene matches. Germline V gene sequence: CDR1 MDHEN, CDR2 SYDVKM. CDR3 length: 15 residues. The DNA of the CDR3 is TGTGCCAGCAGTTCCGTCAACAGGGGGGGCTATGGCTACACCTTC. It specifies CASSSVNRGGYGYTF.

In DNA form, the CDR3 reads TGTGCCAGCTCACCAATCCAGGCCACAGATACGCAGTATTTT. Amino acids: CASSPIQATDTQYF. This chain links TRBV18 with TRBJ2-3; D not certain. CDR1 is KGHSH, CDR2 LQKENI, per germline. V was trimmed by 2 bases and J by 2 bases, leaving 8 bases between them. This CDR3 region has 14 residues.

The chain combines TRBV7-8 with TRBJ2-7; perhaps TRBD2 as D (6 bases). Trimming cost V 6 bases and J 5 bases, with 20 bases left between them. CDR1 SGHVS and CDR2 FQNEAQ come from the germline V gene. This CDR3 has 15 amino acids. CDR3 protein: CASRDPAQGLHEQYF. The CDR3 DNA reads as TGTGCCAGCAGAGATCCAGCGCAGGGACTCCACGAGCAGTACTTC.

The rearrangement joins TRBV7-8 to TRBJ2-3; 8 bases line up with TRBD2. The CDR3 loop spans 15 amino acids. Trimming removed 3 bases from V and 1 base from J; junction bases left unmatched: 3. Germline assignment: CDR1 SGHVS and CDR2 FQNEAQ. CDR3 coding DNA: TGTGCCAGCAGCTTCGGGGGGGCGGGCACAGATACGCAGTATTTT. Residues: CASSFGGAGTDTQYF.

The V gene is TRBV2, the J gene TRBJ2-1, with no clear D. Germline V CDR1 and CDR2: SNHLY, FYNNEI. Trimming removed 1 base from V and 13 bases from J, with 8 bases in between. The CDR3 contains 11 residues. The CDR3 protein is CASSEESIQFF. In DNA, the CDR3 is TGTGCCAGCAGTGAAGAGAGCATACAGTTCTTC.

The chain joins TRBV6-6 to TRBJ1-5; D remains unclear. With 6 bases removed from V and 5 bases from J, the gap between germline ends came to 11 bases. Germline-derived CDR1 and CDR2 are MNHNY and SVGAGI (reference sequence). CDR3 length: 13 amino acids. In DNA, the CDR3 is TGTGCCAGCAGGGATCCCGCGGATCAGCCCCAGCATTTT. Translating it yields CASRDPADQPQHF.

V and J are TRBV27 and TRBJ1-1; D ambiguous. The V end was cut by 2 bases, the J end by 3 bases, with 13 bases between. The CDR3 contains 15 residues. Germline V lookup: CDR1 MNHEY, CDR2 SMNVEV (reference sequence). CDR3 DNA sequence: TGTGCCAGCAGTTTAGATCCAGATCTCTACACTGAAGCTTTCTTT. Protein sequence: CASSLDPDLYTEAFF.

The rearrangement joins TRBV28 to TRBJ2-7; no firm D call. The CDR3 is 13 residues long. CDR1 and CDR2 from the germline V gene are MDHEN and SYDVKM. Trimming removed 3 bases at V and 2 bases at J, with 8 bases between. CDR3: CASSFQVPYEQYF. CDR3 in DNA: TGTGCCAGCAGTTTTCAGGTCCCCTACGAGCAGTACTTC.

The genes are TRBV6-6 and TRBJ1-1; D is perhaps TRBD1 (6 bases). CDR3 size: 14 residues. The germline CDR1 and CDR2 sequences are MNHNY and SVGAGI (reference sequence). With 7 bases removed from V and 1 base from J, the gap between germline ends came to 13 bases. CDR3 bases: TGTGCCAGCACCCTAGGGGGGGCGAACACTGAAGCTTTCTTT. This sequence encodes CASTLGGANTEAFF.

The chain joins TRBV7-9 to TRBJ1-5; perhaps TRBD1 as D (5 bases). CDR3 length: 15 residues. Germline CDR1 is SEHNR and CDR2 is FQNEAQ (reference sequence). Deletions cut 5 bases from V and 6 bases from J, with 17 bases between. DNA of the CDR3: TGTGCCAGCAGCCCGGGCATTCGCGGGGGTCAGCCCCAGCATTTT. Its protein product is CASSPGIRGGQPQHF.

J is TRBJ1-1 and V is TRBV30; D possibly corresponds to TRBD1 (6 bases). CDR1 is GTSNPN, CDR2 SVGIG, per germline (reference sequence). CDR3 length: 13 amino acids. V shed 4 bases and J shed 5 bases, with 14 bases lying between them. Here the CDR3 reads CAWIQSRGTEAFF. The CDR3 nucleotides are TGTGCCTGGATCCAATCCAGGGGAACTGAAGCTTTCTTT.

In this sample, this clone turned up once. V is TRBV30 and J is TRBJ1-2; D is uncertain. Germline V gene data show CDR1 as GTSNPN and CDR2 as SVGIG (reference sequence). The CDR3 has 12 residues. V was shortened by 5 bases and J by 4 bases, with 11 bases between the two germline ends. In DNA, the CDR3 is TGTGCCTGGGCCCAAGGAGGCTATGGCTACACCTTC. It specifies CAWAQGGYGYTF.

The chain uses TRBV4-3 and TRBJ1-5, with D unclear. Trimming stripped 0 bases from V and 7 bases from J, with 13 bases between. CDR1 LGHNA and CDR2 YSLEER come from the germline V gene. CDR3 length: 15 amino acids. The chain's CDR3 is CASSQDKGKRQPQHF. The CDR3 region has the DNA TGCGCCAGCAGCCAAGATAAGGGTAAGCGGCAGCCCCAGCATTTT.

The rearrangement joins TRBV7-2 to TRBJ2-7, with TRBD1 matching over 7 bases. The CDR3 runs 15 residues. The J segment lost 0 bases and the V segment lost 4 bases, leaving 6 bases of the junction unmatched. The V gene's germline CDR1 is SGHTA and CDR2 FQGNSA. The CDR3 is CASSWSRDSSYEQYF. CDR3 nucleotides: TGTGCCAGCAGCTGGTCCCGGGACAGCTCCTACGAGCAGTACTTC.

CDR3 region: CASSMLAGDTDTQYF. CDR3 coding DNA: TGTGCCAGTAGTATGTTGGCGGGGGACACAGATACGCAGTATTTT. The chain couples TRBV19 to TRBJ2-3, with 7 bases aligning to TRBD2. Trimming at V came to 3 bases and at J to 2 bases, leaving 5 bases not matched to a gene. The CDR3 is made up of 15 amino acids. The germline V gene encodes CDR1 LNHDA and CDR2 SQIVND (reference sequence).

V is TRBV5-1 and J is TRBJ2-5; 9 bases match TRBD2. V gave up 0 bases and J gave up 5 bases; unmatched junction bases: 8. CDR1 is SGHRS and CDR2 is YFSETQ in the germline V gene. This CDR3 contains 16 residues. The CDR3 coding sequence is TGCGCCAGCAGCTTGGAGGTTAGCGGGGGCTGGGAGACCCAGTACTTC. Its protein product is CASSLEVSGGWETQYF.

The chain employs TRBV4-3 and TRBJ2-1, with D unclear. V lost 0 bases to trimming and J lost 3 bases, with 9 bases between them. The CDR3 is 15 amino acids. Per the germline V gene, CDR1 is LGHNA and CDR2 is YSLEER. The CDR3: CASSQDFPYYNEQFF. CDR3 nucleotides: TGCGCCAGCAGCCAAGATTTTCCTTACTACAATGAGCAGTTCTTC.

The chain has TRBV7-2 and TRBJ1-2; possibly TRBD1 for D (5 bases). CDR3 size: 13 residues. Germline values: CDR1 SGHTA, CDR2 FQGNSA. The ends were cut back, 6 bases at V and 6 bases at J, with 14 bases in the middle. The chain's CDR3 is CASRRQLTDGYTF. DNA for the CDR3: TGTGCCAGCAGAAGACAGCTCACGGATGGCTACACCTTC.

This chain connects TRBV18 to TRBJ2-3; perhaps TRBD1 as D (6 bases). The CDR3 extends over 15 amino acids. The germline gives CDR1 KGHSH, CDR2 LQKENI. Trimming left V 6 bases short and J 3 bases short, with 16 bases between. CDR3: CASSKTTGNTDTQYF. The CDR3 nucleotides read TGTGCCAGCTCGAAGACTACAGGGAATACAGATACGCAGTATTTT.

This clone was detected only once. The V call is TRBV5-6, the J call TRBJ2-7; D gene ambiguous. From germline, CDR1 is SGHDT and CDR2 YYEEEE. The CDR3 contains 18 residues. The V end was cut by 3 bases, the J end by 3 bases, with 25 bases between. CDR3 in amino acids: CASSSATGPIAKIYEQYF. CDR3 DNA: TGTGCCAGCAGCTCCGCGACTGGCCCAATCGCCAAAATCTACGAGCAGTACTTC.